This T cell receptor (beta chain) was obtained from a study of shared clonotypes between healthy human individuals. Each of the donors was a healthy adult who was HIV-negative and had not had a recent acute infection or vaccination. The assay used deep level. Profiled with immunoSEQ multiplex PCR; TCRdb holds only in-frame clones, not every one. The sample has 550,000 to 700,000 clones; around 73% are singletons. Looked up from germline, CDR1 is SGHVS and CDR2 is FNYEAQ. V was cut by 5 bases and J by 0 bases, with 13 bases left in between. This CDR3 has 16 amino acids. This TCR was recovered from a woman in her 30s in good health. V usage is TRBV7-6 and J usage is TRBJ2-2; a possible D gene is TRBD1 (5 bases). The sample comprised memory CD4+ T cells sorted from blood. The subset: CD45RA-negative fraction. CDR3 protein: CASSGASSPNTGELFF. Written as DNA, the CDR3 is TGTGCCAGCAGCGGGGCCAGTAGCCCGAACACCGGGGAGCTGTTTTTT.